Presented here are 7 T cell receptor beta chains from one specimen sequenced in a study of T-cell reconstitution after alpha-beta-depleted transplantation in children. TCRbeta library preparation incorporated unique molecular identifiers. TCRdb redid the calling of the PCR reads with MiXCR, one entry per CDR3 protein. The sample has about 610,000 distinct CDR3 sequences; 8% to 11% are singletons. Material: PBMCs from the stem cell graft donor, obtained from the stem cell graft. The receptors here all came from a human donor who donated a stem cell graft to a child with acute myeloid leukemia.

The chain joins TRBV29-1 to TRBJ1-5; 8 nucleotides line up with TRBD1. Germline CDR1 is SQVTM and CDR2 is ANQGSEA. V was pared by 6 bases and J by 3 bases, with 4 bases of the junction left unmatched. The CDR3 has 13 residues. The DNA for the CDR3 is TGCAGCGTCCCGGACAGGGACAATCAGCCCCAGCATTTT. It codes for CSVPDRDNQPQHF.

A remark on this clonotype: The junction departs from germline at one end; a sequencing error may be responsible. The chain is built from TRBV10-3 and TRBJ2-3; D remains ambiguous. Per germline, CDR1 ENHRY and CDR2 SYGVKD. This CDR3 comprises 15 residues. CDR3 bases: TGTGTCATCAGTGAGTCGACTCCGGGCACAGATACGCAGTATTTT. It yields the protein CVISESTPGTDTQYF.

This clonotype has only a few counts. The CDR3 nucleotides are TGCAGCGTTGCTAGGGGCGACTATGGCTACACCTTC. Translating gives CSVARGDYGYTF. The chain recombines TRBV29-1 with TRBJ1-2, with D maybe TRBD1 (5 bases). The CDR3 length is 12 residues. V lost 4 bases, J lost 3 bases, and 9 bases lay in between. Germline CDR1 reads SQVTM; CDR2 reads ANQGSEA.

The chain recombines TRBV6-1 with TRBJ1-6, with D uncertain. Germline V CDR1 and CDR2: MNHNS, SASEGT. The length of the CDR3 is 17 residues. V dropped 5 bases and J dropped 3 bases, with 17 bases sitting between them. The CDR3 DNA reads TGTGCCAGCAGTAAACGGCGTCAGCTAAACTATAATTCACCCCTCCACTTT. It yields the protein CASSKRRQLNYNSPLHF.

This clonotype was seen ten or more times. V and J are TRBV7-2 and TRBJ2-2; 7 bases line up with TRBD1. V was clipped by 3 bases and J by 2 bases; unmatched bases: 6. Per the germline V gene, CDR1 is SGHTA and CDR2 is FQGNSA. The CDR3 is 16 amino acids. CDR3 sequence (DNA): TGTGCCAGCAGCTTCTCGGGACAGCGAAACACCGGGGAGCTGTTTTTT. Translating it yields CASSFSGQRNTGELFF.

This clonotype occurred a few times. The chain uses TRBV7-3 and TRBJ2-1, with TRBD2 identical over 9 bases. The V and J ends lost 5 bases and 2 bases, in that order; junction bases with no gene match: 4. This CDR3 is 15 amino acids long. CDR1 is SGHTA and CDR2 is FQGTGA in the germline V gene. This CDR3 is CASSPGLATYNEQFF. In DNA form, the CDR3 reads TGTGCCAGCAGCCCCGGACTAGCGACCTACAATGAGCAGTTCTTC.

The rearrangement joins TRBV7-2 to TRBJ1-2; 9 positions match TRBD1. Germline loops: CDR1 SGHTA, CDR2 FQGNSA. The CDR3 runs to 17 residues. V trimming: 5 bases; J trimming: 2 bases; junction bases outside the gene matches: 12. The CDR3 sequence is CASSPGQGLNFNYGYTF. The CDR3 nucleotides read TGTGCCAGCAGCCCTGGACAGGGGCTTAATTTCAACTATGGCTACACCTTC.